One T cell receptor (beta chain) is described in this entry. Its antigen is undetermined. It was with 60 Vbeta and 13 Jbeta primers that the PCR ran. The data were produced by immunoSEQ multiplex PCR, yet TCRdb's version contains in-frame clones alone and is incomplete. The data show some 120,000 clones, 80% seen once. The data were obtained in a study of cytomegalovirus exposure and HLA in healthy donors. Findings of the study overall: The authors listed some 160 TCR beta chains as cytomegalovirus-associated. In an earlier analysis, productive rearrangement rates for most beta V segments clustered near 87% or 30%.

The CDR3 totals 14 residues. Deletions cut 1 base from V and 5 bases from J, with 11 bases between. Germline V gene sequence: CDR1 LGHNA, CDR2 YSLEER. The sample taken for sequencing was PBMCs. The sequence was obtained from a man in his thirties or forties in good health and CMV-seronegative. This chain uses TRBV4-3 with TRBJ1-1; tentatively, D is TRBD1 (5 bases). CDR3 coding DNA: TGCGCCAGCAGCCAAGGCCCACGGGGGACTGAAGCTTTCTTT. Translation: CASSQGPRGTEAFF.